This T cell receptor (beta chain) was captured in a study of technical replicates of blood from a handful of donors. This clone was seen once. Using immunoSEQ multiplex PCR, the repertoire was profiled, and TCRdb retains in-frame clones only, with some absent. The profile covers around 12,000 clones, with roughly 93% appearing a single time and roughly 7.2% taken by the ten largest. Looked up from germline, CDR1 is MNHEY and CDR2 is SMNVEV (reference sequence). The CDR3 contains 16 residues. V lost 4 bases and J lost 1; bases outside the gene matches: 10. The V gene is TRBV27, the J gene TRBJ2-7; 7 bases are shared with TRBD2. Sequenced material: PBMCs. This TCR derives from a human donor in good health. The CDR3 loop reads CASSSPQAGSSYEQYF. The CDR3 coding sequence is TGTGCCAGCAGTTCCCCCCAAGCGGGGTCTTCCTACGAGCAGTACTTC.